Presented here are 28 T cell receptor beta chains from one specimen sequenced in a study of T cells in Graves' hyperthyroidism and ophthalmopathy. The TCR beta CDR3 regions underwent amplification using RNA transcripts as the source. First-round RT-PCR targeting the TCR CDR3 was performed with the HTBI primer set. TCRdb used MiXCR to reprocess the multiplex PCR reads, holding one entry per CDR3 protein. The repertoire holds hundreds of thousands of distinct CDR3 sequences, with about 38% as singletons. The sample comprised blood. These receptors were obtained from a man in his late teens or twenties with Graves' hyperthyroidism.

The chain combines TRBV5-5 with TRBJ1-5; D unresolved. This CDR3 contains 13 residues. The V end was cut by 0 bases, the J end by 8 bases, with 9 bases between. Germline CDR1 SGHKS, CDR2 YYEKEE (reference sequence). The CDR3 sequence: CASSLVLEEPQHF. For the CDR3, the DNA is TGTGCCAGCAGCTTGGTATTAGAGGAGCCCCAGCATTTT.

This chain joins TRBV5-1 and TRBJ1-2; possibly TRBD1 for D (6 bases). The CDR3 is 15 residues long. V was trimmed by 3 bases and J by 4 bases, leaving 16 bases between them. Germline CDR1 reads SGHRS; CDR2 reads YFSETQ. Here the CDR3 reads CASSSGDTPGYGYTF. The CDR3 region has the DNA TGCGCCAGCAGCTCAGGGGACACTCCGGGCTATGGCTACACCTTC.

This clonotype was counted many times. As DNA, the CDR3 is TGTGCCAGTAGTATAGGGGCAGGGCGAGGGCAGCCCCAGCATTTT. Its translation: CASSIGAGRGQPQHF. The chain couples TRBV19 to TRBJ1-5; tentative D call: TRBD1 (5 bases). This CDR3 comprises 15 residues. Trimming cost V 1 base and J 7 bases, with 14 bases left between them. Germline CDR1 is LNHDA and CDR2 is SQIVND (reference sequence).

The chain uses TRBV6-5 and TRBJ1-5; no firm D call. The CDR3 spans 15 residues. CDR1 is MNHEY and CDR2 is SVGAGI in the germline V gene. V lost 0 bases and J lost 0, with 6 bases in between. The CDR3 sequence: CASSYSRNSNQPQHF. Here the CDR3 DNA reads TGTGCCAGCAGTTACTCGAGAAATAGCAATCAGCCCCAGCATTTT.

To note about this clonotype: This likely comes from a read error, as the CDR3 has no conserved phenylalanine or tryptophan at its end. The chain links TRBV12-3 or TRBV12-4 to TRBJ1-1; D may be TRBD1 (5 bases). With 2 bases removed from V and 0 bases from J, the gap between germline ends came to 10 bases. The CDR3 is 15 residues long. This chain's CDR3 is CASSLREGLNTEAFL. The CDR3 DNA sequence: TGTGCCAGCAGTTTACGGGAGGGGTTGAACACTGAAGCTTTCCTT.

This clonotype was counted ten times or more. The chain uses TRBV20-1 and TRBJ2-6; no reliable D call. The CDR3 covers 16 residues. V lost 0 bases and J lost 0, with 9 bases in between. Germline assignment: CDR1 DFQATT and CDR2 SNEGSKA (reference sequence). DNA for the CDR3: TGCAGTGCTAGAGACTGGGGTGCCTCTGGGGCCAACGTCCTGACTTTC. Its translation: CSARDWGASGANVLTF.

This chain connects TRBV5-5 to TRBJ1-4; D gene uncertain. The V end lost 5 bases, the J end lost 0 bases, and 11 bases lay between the germline ends. Germline lookup yields CDR1 SGHKS and CDR2 YYEKEE (reference sequence). The CDR3 is 15 amino acids. The CDR3 DNA reads TGTGCCAGCAGTTCTGGCTTTGCAACTAATGAAAAACTGTTTTTT. Its translation: CASSSGFATNEKLFF.

This clonotype has a handful of counts. The chain uses TRBV5-1 and TRBJ2-2; possible D gene TRBD2, 5 bases. In germline, CDR1 is SGHRS, CDR2 YFSETQ. CDR3 size: 15 residues. The V end was cut by 3 bases, the J end by 7 bases, with 16 bases between. CDR3 protein: CASSSTSLNDGELFF. The CDR3 DNA follows: TGCGCCAGCAGCTCTACTAGTTTGAATGACGGGGAGCTGTTTTTT.

As concerns this clonotype: A read error is possible here, since a much larger clone lies one base away. The V call is TRBV5-5, the J call TRBJ1-1; unclear D gene. Germline CDR1 is SGHKS and CDR2 is YYEKEE (reference sequence). This CDR3 region has 13 residues. V was cut by 5 bases and J by 0 bases, with 8 bases left in between. The CDR3 sequence: CASRWGVNTEAFF. The CDR3 region has the DNA TGTGCCAGCAGATGGGGAGTGAACACTGAAGCTTTCTTT.

This clonotype was counted ten times or more. This sequence joins TRBV10-3 and TRBJ1-1, with D maybe TRBD1 (6 bases). Trimming took off 9 bases at V and 0 bases at J, with 11 bases between the two ends. There are 13 residues in the CDR3. Germline CDR1 ENHRY, CDR2 SYGVKD. CDR3 bases: TGTGCCATGAACAGGGACCTGAACACTGAAGCTTTCTTT. This codes for CAMNRDLNTEAFF.

The chain carries TRBV6-1 and TRBJ2-7; 8 nucleotides align to TRBD1. The CDR3 is made up of 14 amino acids. J gave up 7 bases and V 7 bases, and 12 bases lay outside the gene matches. The V gene's germline CDR1 is MNHNS and CDR2 SASEGT. The CDR3 protein is CASMLTGALSEQYF. CDR3 coding DNA: TGTGCCAGCATGTTGACAGGGGCCCTTAGTGAGCAGTACTTC.

The chain joins TRBV2 to TRBJ1-1; D gene unclear. CDR3 length: 13 amino acids. The V end lost 5 bases, the J end lost 4 bases, and 11 bases lay between the germline ends. Germline CDR1 is SNHLY and CDR2 is FYNNEI. Here the CDR3 DNA reads TGTGCCAGCAGTTTGATGGAGACCACTGAAGCTTTCTTT. Amino acid sequence: CASSLMETTEAFF.

This clonotype has ten or more counts. A read error may account for a junction end that differs from germline. The CDR3 loop reads CASSLDRLQETQYF. Written as DNA, the CDR3 is TGTGCCAGCAGCTTAGACAGGCTCCAAGAGACCCAGTACTTC. The chain is built from TRBV5-1 and TRBJ2-5; maybe TRBD1 (6 bases). Germline V lookup: CDR1 SGHRS, CDR2 YFSETQ. The CDR3 contains 14 residues.

The rearrangement links TRBV10-3 to TRBJ1-2; D gene uncertain. V shed 3 bases and J shed 8 bases, with 10 bases lying between them. Germline V CDR1 and CDR2: ENHRY, SYGVKD. There are 12 residues in the CDR3. The CDR3 loop reads CAISETPAGYTF. CDR3 DNA: TGTGCCATCAGTGAAACTCCGGCGGGCTACACCTTC.

This rearrangement joins TRBV7-2 to TRBJ2-7; 12 bases match TRBD2. The DNA end favors TRBJ2-5, so the J call may be wrong. The CDR3 runs to 15 residues. Per the germline V gene, CDR1 is SGHTA and CDR2 is FQGNSA. The CDR3 bases are TGTGCCAGCAACTCACTAGCGGGGGGAGGGGAGACCCAGTACTTC. Translated, it gives CASNSLAGGGETQYF.

This clonotype has just a few counts. This sequence joins TRBV6-1 and TRBJ2-7; 7 nucleotides line up with TRBD1. The CDR3 is 13 residues long. J was trimmed by 3 bases and V by 8 bases; bases with no gene match: 7. CDR1 MNHNS and CDR2 SASEGT come from the germline V gene. This CDR3 is CASRRDRDYEQYF. The DNA of the CDR3 is TGTGCCAGCCGCCGGGACAGAGACTACGAGCAGTACTTC.

This clonotype has a count of ten or more. The chain carries TRBV29-1 and TRBJ1-2; TRBD1 matches at 7 bases. Germline assignment: CDR1 SQVTM and CDR2 ANQGSEA. This CDR3 comprises 14 residues. Trimming took 2 bases from V and 3 from J; bases not matched to a gene: 6. The CDR3 nucleotides read TGCAGCGTTGAAACAGGGGTGGGTTACTATGGCTACACCTTC. It translates to CSVETGVGYYGYTF.

This clonotype was seen at least ten times. The gene calls are TRBV15 and TRBJ1-1; D uncertain. The germline gives CDR1 LNHNV, CDR2 YYDKDF (reference sequence). The CDR3 is made up of 15 amino acids. V lost 0 bases and J lost 1, with 9 bases in between. The CDR3 DNA reads TGTGCCACCAGCAGAGAATCAACTGAGAACACTGAAGCTTTCTTT. Translating it yields CATSRESTENTEAFF.

The table lists this clonotype with many counts. This chain links TRBV7-6 with TRBJ2-2, with a tentative D call TRBD1 (6 bases). CDR3 length: 15 amino acids. V was trimmed by 5 bases and J by 2 bases, leaving 12 bases between them. Germline V gene sequence: CDR1 SGHVS, CDR2 FNYEAQ. In DNA form, the CDR3 reads TGTGCCAGCAGCCGAGGGACACGAAACACCGGGGAGCTGTTTTTT. Translation: CASSRGTRNTGELFF.

A word on this clonotype: A read error may be the cause here, since a much bigger clone is one base away. The chain joins TRBV10-2 to TRBJ2-5, with D perhaps TRBD2 (6 bases). Germline CDR1 reads WSHSY; CDR2 reads SAAADI. The CDR3 runs to 16 residues. DNA for the CDR3: TGTGCCAGCAGTGAATTTGGAGGGGACGCGGGCGAGACCCAGTACTTC. This gives the protein CASSEFGGDAGETQYF.

In its sample, this clonotype was seen many times. The V and J genes are TRBV10-3 and TRBJ2-5; either TRBD1 or TRBD2 may fit D (5 bases each). V was trimmed by 6 bases and J by 4 bases, leaving 15 bases between them. CDR3 size: 14 residues. Germline CDR1 reads ENHRY; CDR2 reads SYGVKD. CDR3 sequence: CAIRPGRGGETQYF. CDR3 in DNA: TGTGCCATCAGGCCCGGACGGGGCGGAGAGACCCAGTACTTC.

The rearrangement joins TRBV12-3 or TRBV12-4 to TRBJ1-6; D ambiguous. The V and J ends lost 2 bases and 8 bases respectively, with 7 bases between them. The CDR3 spans 13 residues. As DNA, the CDR3 is TGTGCCAGCAGTTTACTACTGCATTCACCCCTCCACTTT. This codes for CASSLLLHSPLHF.

The chain uses TRBV2 and TRBJ2-7, with D unclear. Trimming removed 4 bases at V and 3 bases at J, with 10 bases between. This CDR3 region has 13 residues. From germline, CDR1 is SNHLY and CDR2 FYNNEI. CDR3 DNA: TGTGCCAGCAGTGGGCCGACCGGCTACGAGCAGTACTTC. Translation: CASSGPTGYEQYF.

This sequence joins TRBV19 and TRBJ1-5; D is ambiguous. V was clipped by 8 bases and J by 5 bases, with 19 bases between them. CDR3 length: 15 amino acids. Per the germline V gene, CDR1 is LNHDA and CDR2 is SQIVND (reference sequence). The CDR3 protein is CASQWRRIADQPQHF. CDR3 bases: TGTGCCAGTCAATGGCGGCGGATTGCAGATCAGCCCCAGCATTTT. The full variable domain, with the rest looked up from reference TRBV19 and TRBJ1-5, is DGGITQSPKYLFRKEGQNVTLSCEQNLNHDAMYWYRQDPGQGLRLIYYSQIVNDFQKGDIAEGYSVSREKKESFPLTVTSAQKNPTAFYLCASQWRRIADQPQHFGDGTRLSIL.

For this clonotype: Since a much larger clone is just one base distant, this may be a read error. The chain is built from TRBV7-9 and TRBJ1-2, with D hard to call. The CDR3 loop spans 14 amino acids. Trimming left V 4 bases short and J 2 bases short, with 11 bases between. The germline CDR1 and CDR2 sequences are SEHNR and FQNEAQ (reference sequence). The CDR3 region is CASSSGIGNYGYTF. CDR3 nucleotide sequence: TGTGCCAGCAGCTCGGGTATAGGCAACTATGGCTACACCTTC.

A few counts support this clonotype. The V call is TRBV5-6, the J call TRBJ1-5, with D uncertain. The CDR3 spans 14 residues. The germline V gene has CDR1 SGHDT and CDR2 YYEEEE. The V end lost 2 bases, the J end lost 2 bases, and 8 bases lay between the germline ends. The CDR3 sequence is CASSFGLGNQPQHF. Written as DNA, the CDR3 is TGTGCCAGCAGCTTTGGATTGGGCAATCAGCCCCAGCATTTT. The full variable domain, its missing parts supplied by reference TRBV5-6 and TRBJ1-5, is DAGVTQSPTHLIKTRGQQVTLRCSPKSGHDTVSWYQQALGQGPQFIFQYYEEEERQRGNFPDRFSGHQFPNYSSELNVNALLLGDSALYLCASSFGLGNQPQHFGDGTRLSIL.

This clonotype was recorded a few times. V and J are TRBV6-5 and TRBJ1-1; D is perhaps TRBD1 (5 bases). V was cut by 6 bases and J by 3 bases, with 11 bases left in between. This CDR3 region has 13 residues. Germline CDR1 and CDR2: MNHEY and SVGAGI. This CDR3 is CASRGVVYTEAFF. The CDR3 nucleotides read TGTGCCAGCAGGGGGGTTGTGTACACTGAAGCTTTCTTT.

Here the CDR3 DNA reads TGTGCCAGCAAAGTCATGGCGGGACAACTCTACGAGCAGTACTTC. Translated: CASKVMAGQLYEQYF. The V call is TRBV6-6, the J call TRBJ2-7; D is tentatively TRBD1 or TRBD2 (6 bases each). V was clipped by 7 bases and J by 3 bases, with 19 bases between them. CDR1 is MNHNY and CDR2 is SVGAGI in the germline V gene (reference sequence). This CDR3 region has 15 residues.